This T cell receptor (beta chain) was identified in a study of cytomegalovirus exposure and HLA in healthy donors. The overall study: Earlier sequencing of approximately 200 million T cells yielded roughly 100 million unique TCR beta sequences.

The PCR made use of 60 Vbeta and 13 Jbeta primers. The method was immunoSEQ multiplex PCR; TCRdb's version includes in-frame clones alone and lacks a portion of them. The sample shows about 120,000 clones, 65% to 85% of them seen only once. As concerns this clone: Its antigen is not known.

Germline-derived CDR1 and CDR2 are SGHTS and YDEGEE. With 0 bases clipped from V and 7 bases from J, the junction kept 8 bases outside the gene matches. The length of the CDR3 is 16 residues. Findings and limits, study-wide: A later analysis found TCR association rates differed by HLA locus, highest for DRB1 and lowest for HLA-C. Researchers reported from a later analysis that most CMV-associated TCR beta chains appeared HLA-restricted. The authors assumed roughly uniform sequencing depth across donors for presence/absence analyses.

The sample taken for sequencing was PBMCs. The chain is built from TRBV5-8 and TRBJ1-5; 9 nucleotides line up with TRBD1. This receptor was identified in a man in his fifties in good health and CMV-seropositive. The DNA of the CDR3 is TGTGCCAGCAGCTTGGGCCCCCACAGGGGGCAACAGCCCCAGCATTTT. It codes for CASSLGPHRGQQPQHF.